Presented here are 26 T cell receptor beta chains from one specimen sequenced in a study of control samples from healthy donors and cancer patients. Profiling relied on immunoSEQ multiplex PCR, and the TCRdb table lists in-frame clones only, not all of them. The table lists 150,000 to 200,000 clones. The sequenced sample was blood. The receptors stem from a woman under 40 in good health.

The chain carries TRBV5-5 and TRBJ2-1; TRBD1 is a possible D gene (6 bases). CDR1 is SGHKS and CDR2 is YYEKEE in the germline V gene (reference sequence). CDR3 size: 16 residues. V lost 0 bases and J lost 4, with 14 bases in between. The CDR3 reads CASSLDRESFYNEQFF. The CDR3 nucleotides are TGTGCCAGCAGCTTGGACAGGGAGTCTTTTTACAATGAGCAGTTCTTC.

A remark on this clone: Relative to the germline gene, one junction end is altered; a read error may explain this. The rearrangement joins TRBV6-2 or TRBV6-3 to TRBJ2-1, with D possibly matching TRBD1 (6 bases). Germline CDR1 is MNHEY and CDR2 is SVGEGT. This CDR3 spans 13 amino acids. This CDR3 reads CASSYATKWGLLF. In DNA, the CDR3 is TGTGCCAGCAGTTACGCGACTAAATGGGGGCTTCTCTTC.

This chain uses TRBV7-8 with TRBJ1-1; no definite D call. The V end lost 5 bases, the J end lost 5 bases, and 18 bases lay between the germline ends. This CDR3 region has 15 residues. The germline V gene encodes CDR1 SGHVS and CDR2 FQNEAQ. CDR3 nucleotides: TGTGCCAGCAGCCCCGGACGGTATTCAAATACTGAAGCTTTCTTT. This codes for CASSPGRYSNTEAFF. The full variable domain, in which reference TRBV7-8 and TRBJ1-1 provide the parts outside the CDR3, is GAGVSQSPRYKVAKRGQDVALRCDPISGHVSLFWYQQALGQGPEFLTYFQNEAQLDKSGLPSDRFFAERPEGSVSTLKIQRTQQEDSAVYLCASSPGRYSNTEAFFGQGTRLTVV.

V and J are TRBV25-1 and TRBJ1-4, with D unresolved. Trimming pared 3 bases from V and 3 bases from J, leaving 14 bases between. CDR3 length: 16 residues. Germline-derived CDR1 and CDR2 are MGHDK and SYGVNS. CDR3 nucleotides: TGTGCCAGCAGTGAGCCGAGGGTAGTAGCTAATGAAAAACTGTTTTTT. It is translated as CASSEPRVVANEKLFF. The variable domain in full, completed from reference TRBV25-1 and TRBJ1-4, reads EADIYQTPRYLVIGTGKKITLECSQTMGHDKMYWYQQDPGMELHLIHYSYGVNSTEKGDLSSESTVSRIRTEHFPLTLESARPSHTSQYLCASSEPRVVANEKLFFGSGTQLSVL.

The chain carries TRBV6-2 or TRBV6-3 and TRBJ2-5, with D maybe TRBD2 (5 bases). The CDR3 covers 18 residues. The V gene's germline CDR1 is MNHEY and CDR2 SVGEGT. V lost 3 bases to trimming and J lost 4 bases, with 24 bases between them. CDR3 residues: CASSYSRLAPRARETQYF. DNA of the CDR3: TGTGCCAGCAGTTATTCCCGCCTAGCTCCGCGGGCACGAGAGACCCAGTACTTC.

The chain carries TRBV6-5 and TRBJ2-7; D is possibly TRBD1 or TRBD2 (6 bases each). The ends were cut back, 8 bases at V and 4 bases at J, with 15 bases in the middle. The CDR3 is 13 residues long. Looked up from germline, CDR1 is MNHEY and CDR2 is SVGAGI. The CDR3 region has the DNA TGTGCCAGCGGGGGGCTAGGCGGGTACGAGCAGTACTTC. Encoded protein: CASGGLGGYEQYF.

This chain joins TRBV3-1 (or the pseudogene TRBV3-2) and TRBJ1-2; possible D gene TRBD1, 5 bases. V was clipped by 0 bases and J by 5 bases, with 13 bases between them. Germline V gene lookup returns CDR1 LGHDT and CDR2 YNNKEL (reference sequence). CDR3 size: 15 residues. In DNA, the CDR3 is TGTGCCAGCAGCCAAGATGGGAGGGGATGGTATGGCTACACCTTC. This codes for CASSQDGRGWYGYTF.

V usage is TRBV28 and J usage is TRBJ2-7, with TRBD2 matching over 8 bases. In germline, CDR1 is MDHEN, CDR2 SYDVKM. This CDR3 contains 16 residues. V lost 8 bases to trimming and J lost 0 bases; unmatched junction nucleotides: 12. This CDR3 reads CASSWGAGGLSYEQYF. The CDR3, as DNA: TGTGCCAGCTCCTGGGGGGCGGGGGGCCTCTCCTACGAGCAGTACTTC.

The rearrangement uses TRBV5-1 and TRBJ2-7; D might be TRBD1 or TRBD2, each matching 5 bases. Trimming cost V 0 bases and J 0 bases, with 10 bases left between them. CDR1 and CDR2 from the germline V gene are SGHRS and YFSETQ. This CDR3 is built from 15 residues. CDR3 amino acids: CASSLEAGTSYEQYF. CDR3 DNA sequence: TGCGCCAGCAGCTTGGAGGCAGGGACCTCCTACGAGCAGTACTTC. Full variable domain (missing parts from reference TRBV5-1 and TRBJ2-7): KAGVTQTPRYLIKTRGQQVTLSCSPISGHRSVSWYQQTPGQGLQFLFEYFSETQRNKGNFPGRFSGRQFSNSRSEMNVSTLELGDSALYLCASSLEAGTSYEQYFGPGTRLTVT.

The V call is TRBV27, the J call TRBJ2-2; D is ambiguous. Germline V gives CDR1 MNHEY, CDR2 SMNVEV (reference sequence). V was trimmed by 3 bases and J by 2 bases, leaving 10 bases between them. The CDR3 sequence is 15 residues long. The CDR3 is CASSLWQTNTGELFF. The CDR3 DNA sequence: TGTGCCAGCAGTTTGTGGCAGACAAACACCGGGGAGCTGTTTTTT.

The V and J genes are TRBV5-6 and TRBJ2-5; no reliable D call. The CDR3 sequence is 12 residues long. With 1 base removed from V and 7 bases from J, the gap between germline ends came to 8 bases. CDR1 and CDR2 (germline): SGHDT, YYEEEE. For the CDR3, the DNA is TGTGCCAGCAGCTTGAATCATGGGACCCAGTACTTC. Residues: CASSLNHGTQYF. Variable domain in full (rest from reference TRBV5-6 and TRBJ2-5): DAGVTQSPTHLIKTRGQQVTLRCSPKSGHDTVSWYQQALGQGPQFIFQYYEEEERQRGNFPDRFSGHQFPNYSSELNVNALLLGDSALYLCASSLNHGTQYFGPGTRLLVL.

This rearrangement joins TRBV5-1 to TRBJ1-5; D is uncertain. CDR1 and CDR2 from the germline V gene are SGHRS and YFSETQ. The CDR3 is 14 residues long. Trimming stripped 1 base from V and 7 bases from J, with 12 bases between. CDR3 protein: CASSLPRRWQPQHF. For the CDR3, the DNA is TGCGCCAGCAGCTTGCCCAGGAGGTGGCAGCCCCAGCATTTT. The whole variable domain, remainder taken from reference TRBV5-1 and TRBJ1-5, is KAGVTQTPRYLIKTRGQQVTLSCSPISGHRSVSWYQQTPGQGLQFLFEYFSETQRNKGNFPGRFSGRQFSNSRSEMNVSTLELGDSALYLCASSLPRRWQPQHFGDGTRLSIL.

The J gene is TRBJ1-5, the V gene TRBV7-6; D is unclear. CDR3 size: 15 residues. The V gene lost 1 base and the J gene lost 5 bases, with 12 bases spanning the gap. CDR1 is SGHVS and CDR2 is FNYEAQ in the germline V gene. The CDR3 DNA reads as TGTGCCAGCAGCTTAGATGCCGCAGGATATCAGCCCCAGCATTTT. This gives the protein CASSLDAAGYQPQHF.

The rearrangement links TRBV28 to TRBJ1-5, with D perhaps matching TRBD1 (5 bases). V lost 6 bases and J lost 3, with 18 bases in between. The CDR3 has 16 residues. CDR1 is MDHEN and CDR2 is SYDVKM in the germline V gene. As DNA, the CDR3 is TGTGCCAGCAGCTCCTCTCGCCAGGGATACAATCAGCCCCAGCATTTT. Translating gives CASSSSRQGYNQPQHF.

V gene TRBV27 combines with J gene TRBJ2-1, with D perhaps matching TRBD2 (7 bases). The germline V gene has CDR1 MNHEY and CDR2 SMNVEV (reference sequence). Deletions cut 4 bases from V and 4 bases from J, with 11 bases between. This CDR3 region has 14 residues. The CDR3 reads CASSSSGTYNEQFF. The CDR3 nucleotides are TGTGCCAGCAGTTCGAGCGGGACATACAATGAGCAGTTCTTC.

The V gene is TRBV5-6, the J gene TRBJ2-1, with 7 bases that match TRBD1. The CDR3 is 15 amino acids. Trimming at V came to 4 bases and at J to 9 bases, leaving 13 bases not matched to a gene. Germline V CDR1 and CDR2: SGHDT, YYEEEE. DNA for the CDR3: TGTGCCAGCAGCCCAACCCGACAGGGACGGCCTGAGCAGTTCTTC. Translation gives CASSPTRQGRPEQFF.

V usage is TRBV24-1 and J usage is TRBJ1-1, with TRBD1 as a possible D gene (6 bases). Between the trimmed V and J ends, which lost 1 base and 0 bases, there was a span of 17 bases. CDR3 size: 18 residues. CDR1 is KGHDR, CDR2 SFDVKD, per germline. The CDR3 loop reads CATSDFWAGYRVNTEAFF. As DNA, the CDR3 is TGTGCCACCAGTGATTTCTGGGCGGGATACAGGGTGAACACTGAAGCTTTCTTT.

The V gene is TRBV7-2, the J gene TRBJ2-1, with unresolved D. The CDR3 is made up of 11 amino acids. Trimming pared 5 bases from V and 7 bases from J, leaving 6 bases between. Germline loops: CDR1 SGHTA, CDR2 FQGNSA. The CDR3 bases are TGTGCCAGCAGCCTACTGAATGAGCAGTTCTTC. Translating it yields CASSLLNEQFF. Full variable domain (outside the CDR3, taken from reference TRBV7-2 and TRBJ2-1): GAGVSQSPSNKVTEKGKDVELRCDPISGHTALYWYRQSLGQGLEFLIYFQGNSAPDKSGLPSDRFSAERTGGSVSTLTIQRTQQEDSAVYLCASSLLNEQFFGPGTRLTVL.

The chain joins TRBV28 to TRBJ2-7; the D is unclear. With 8 bases removed from V and 0 bases from J, the gap between germline ends came to 11 bases. CDR3 length: 13 residues. Germline V gene lookup returns CDR1 MDHEN and CDR2 SYDVKM. Here the CDR3 DNA reads TGTGCCAGCGGGCAGGACCACTCCTACGAGCAGTACTTC. Encoded protein: CASGQDHSYEQYF.

The genes are TRBV9 and TRBJ2-1, with D maybe TRBD1 (6 bases). V was clipped by 0 bases and J by 3 bases, with 10 bases between them. The CDR3 covers 15 residues. Germline V gene lookup returns CDR1 SGDLS and CDR2 YYNGEE. CDR3 nucleotide sequence: TGTGCCAGCAGCGTAGCAGGGGTTGGCTACAATGAGCAGTTCTTC. It yields the protein CASSVAGVGYNEQFF.

V and J are TRBV12-3 or TRBV12-4 and TRBJ2-1; the D is unclear. The CDR3 totals 13 residues. Deletions cut 4 bases from V and 10 bases from J, with 14 bases between. This CDR3 reads CASSSNPGQEQFF. The CDR3 region has the DNA TGTGCCAGCAGTTCCAACCCCGGGCAGGAGCAGTTCTTC.

V and J are TRBV5-1 and TRBJ1-4, with D possibly being TRBD1 (5 bases). Trimming took off 0 bases at V and 7 bases at J, with 7 bases between the two ends. Germline CDR1 SGHRS, CDR2 YFSETQ. This CDR3 has 13 residues. The CDR3 loop is CASSLADSEKLFF. The CDR3 DNA reads as TGCGCCAGCAGCTTGGCCGACAGTGAAAAACTGTTTTTT.

The chain recombines TRBV2 with TRBJ1-2; D is possibly TRBD1 (6 bases). Germline V lookup: CDR1 SNHLY, CDR2 FYNNEI. Trimming left V 5 bases short and J 8 bases short, with 18 bases between. The CDR3 totals 14 residues. The CDR3 loop is CASSPNIQGYGYTF. Written as DNA, the CDR3 is TGTGCCAGCAGTCCCAATATACAGGGTTACGGCTACACCTTC.

This chain joins TRBV5-1 and TRBJ1-2; D is perhaps TRBD1 (5 bases). The CDR3 has 14 residues. The V gene's germline CDR1 is SGHRS and CDR2 YFSETQ. The V and J ends lost 5 bases and 0 bases respectively, with 11 bases between them. CDR3 sequence (DNA): TGCGCCAGCAGACGGGACGTGGCTAACTATGGCTACACCTTC. It yields the protein CASRRDVANYGYTF. Using reference TRBV5-1 and TRBJ1-2 for the parts outside the CDR3, the full variable domain is KAGVTQTPRYLIKTRGQQVTLSCSPISGHRSVSWYQQTPGQGLQFLFEYFSETQRNKGNFPGRFSGRQFSNSRSEMNVSTLELGDSALYLCASRRDVANYGYTFGSGTRLTVV.

This chain uses TRBV11-2 with TRBJ1-1; 8 bases fit TRBD1. Germline CDR1 and CDR2: SGHAT and FQNNGV. Trimming at V came to 6 bases and at J to 8 bases, leaving 8 bases not matched to a gene. The CDR3 has 13 residues. CDR3 in amino acids: CASRQGGVIEAFF. The CDR3 nucleotides are TGTGCCAGCAGACAGGGGGGGGTAATAGAAGCTTTCTTT.

The V call is TRBV3-1 (or the pseudogene TRBV3-2), the J call TRBJ2-7; a weak D match, TRBD1 (8 bases). CDR1 and CDR2 from the germline V gene are LGHDT and YNNKEL (reference sequence). CDR3 length equals 16 residues. V gave up 4 bases and J gave up 4 bases, with 20 bases separating them. CDR3 nucleotide sequence: TGTGCCAGCAGCCGGGGAGGGGCGGGACAGGTTTACGAGCAGTACTTC. Encoded protein: CASSRGGAGQVYEQYF.